Listed here is a single T cell receptor beta chain. Its antigen is as yet unknown. Single viable CD3+CD4+CD8-CD45RO+ cells were sorted as the memory CD4+ T cells. CMV serostatus came from serum IgG against pp150, pp28, p38, p52. CDR3 size: 14 residues. The V and J ends lost 3 bases and 2 bases, in that order; junction bases with no gene match: 2. The V gene's germline CDR1 is SGHTA and CDR2 FQGNSA. These data belong to a study of memory CD4+ T cells and cytomegalovirus serostatus. Study summary: Healthy Belgian adult donors included several CMV-positive and 24 CMV-negative people.

Here immunoSEQ multiplex PCR was the method, and the copy in TCRdb shows in-frame clones only, minus some. The sample carries fewer than 50,000 clones, around 80% recorded once. Overall study findings and caveats: About 40% of the roughly 150 known CMV-associated TCRbeta sequences appeared in CD4+ memory. A US-trained random forest predicted CMV serostatus with median AUC around 0.93.

The rearrangement uses TRBV7-2 and TRBJ2-5; 8 bases align to TRBD2. This clonotype was sampled from an adult in good health and CMV-seropositive. The sequenced material came from memory CD4+ T cells from blood. CDR3 sequence reads: CASSFQRGQETQYF. The CDR3 DNA reads TGTGCCAGCAGCTTCCAGCGGGGGCAAGAGACCCAGTACTTC. Filled out from reference TRBV7-2 and TRBJ2-5, the complete variable domain reads GAGVSQSPSNKVTEKGKDVELRCDPISGHTALYWYRQSLGQGLEFLIYFQGNSAPDKSGLPSDRFSAERTGGSVSTLTIQRTQQEDSAVYLCASSFQRGQETQYFGPGTRLLVL.